The T cell receptor beta chain under discussion was sequenced for a study of human T cells and chemical hapten exposure. The overall study: Patients' scalps got diphenylcyclopropenone weekly throughout the roughly 23-week study.

This clonotype was seen ten or more times. Under the authors' procedure: A typical sample had 75,000 to 100,000 TCRs, with roughly 20,000 to 690,600 overall. Via MiXCR, TCRdb re-called the RACE reads, giving one row per CDR3 protein. What appears here as the V and J calls and clone size reflects TCRdb's work, not the paper's. The sample consists of about 140,000 distinct CDR3 sequences, 12% of them appearing once. As for time point: patch test 2, 6 weeks after DPC sensitization. Stated treatment: therapeutic diphenylcyclopropenone sensitization with weekly scalp DPC. The germline V and J ends were trimmed by 5 bases and 4 bases, with 13 bases remaining between them. Germline V gene data show CDR1 as SGHRS and CDR2 as YFSETQ. This CDR3 contains 14 residues.

This receptor was identified in a woman aged 45-65 years with alopecia areata. Some clones in this sample may be carry-over from other donors' samples. The rearrangement uses TRBV5-1 and TRBJ2-1, with D unresolved. The sample was whole blood, taken in connection with sensitization to the hapten diphenylcyclopropenone (DPC). CDR3 sequence: CASRPNLGYNEQFF. In DNA, the CDR3 is TGCGCCAGCAGGCCTAACTTAGGGTACAATGAGCAGTTCTTC. The full variable domain, in which reference TRBV5-1 and TRBJ2-1 provide the parts outside the CDR3, is KAGVTQTPRYLIKTRGQQVTLSCSPISGHRSVSWYQQTPGQGLQFLFEYFSETQRNKGNFPGRFSGRQFSNSRSEMNVSTLELGDSALYLCASRPNLGYNEQFFGPGTRLTVL.